Listed here are 32 T cell receptor beta chains from one sample, sequenced in a study of T cells expressing NK-cell markers. After re-calling the 5' RACE reads, TCRdb lists one entry per CDR3 protein, DNA absent. The sample totals 150,000 to 160,000 distinct CDR3 sequences. Sequences were obtained from blood T cells: a sorted CD56 or NKG2C T cell subset, CD4+ or CD8+ T cells, or bulk PBMC T cells (not recorded which). These receptors all come from a woman aged 45 to 65 in good health.

V and J are TRBV11-2 and TRBJ1-1; the TCRdb call, TRBD1, lacks DNA for checking. Germline V gene sequence: CDR1 SGHAT, CDR2 FQNNGV. CDR3 size: 11 residues. This CDR3 reads CASGGGTEAFF.

This chain connects TRBV2 to TRBJ2-7; checking the TCRdb D call of TRBD2 is not possible without DNA. Germline V CDR1 and CDR2: SNHLY, FYNNEI. The length of the CDR3 is 15 residues. The CDR3 sequence is CASSELAGRPLEQYF.

The J gene is TRBJ1-1, the V gene TRBV13; the TRBD1 assignment by TCRdb is unverifiable without DNA. The CDR3 length is 13 residues. Germline V lookup: CDR1 PRHDT, CDR2 FYEKMQ (reference sequence). The CDR3 reads CASSEGGNTEAFF.

The gene calls are TRBV18 and TRBJ2-5; TCRdb selects TRBD2, and the lack of DNA leaves this call unchecked. This CDR3 is built from 15 residues. Germline CDR1 is KGHSH and CDR2 is LQKENI. The CDR3 sequence is CASSPIAGVPETQYF.

V gene TRBV29-1 combines with J gene TRBJ2-1. The CDR3 totals 16 residues. The germline CDR1 and CDR2 sequences are SQVTM and ANQGSEA. CDR3 in amino acids: CSVDGLATSSYNEQFF.

This chain uses TRBV6-5 with TRBJ1-2. The CDR3 loop spans 14 amino acids. Germline CDR1 MNHEY, CDR2 SVGAGI. The CDR3 region is CASSYRDVGYGYTF.

Here the CDR3 reads CASSSTGGGRADTQYF. This chain joins TRBV4-1 and TRBJ2-3; without DNA, the TCRdb call of TRBD1 cannot be checked. This CDR3 is 16 amino acids long. CDR1 MGHRA and CDR2 YSYEKL come from the germline V gene.

The chain is built from TRBV20-1 and TRBJ2-1; TCRdb calls TRBD2, which cannot be checked without DNA. CDR3 size: 16 residues. CDR1 is DFQATT and CDR2 is SNEGSKA in the germline V gene (reference sequence). The CDR3 protein is CSARDLGGNRDNEQFF.

V usage is TRBV10-1 and J usage is TRBJ2-5; TCRdb calls TRBD2, which cannot be checked without DNA. The CDR3 spans 15 residues. The germline gives CDR1 WNHNN, CDR2 SYGVQD (reference sequence). The CDR3 sequence is CASSESSGGGETQYF.

The chain combines TRBV20-1 with TRBJ2-3; the TCRdb D gene call, TRBD2, has no DNA to confirm it. This CDR3 is built from 13 residues. CDR1 is DFQATT, CDR2 SNEGSKA, per germline (reference sequence). The CDR3 here is CSARQPSSDTQYF.

This sequence joins TRBV20-1 and TRBJ2-1; TCRdb calls TRBD2, which cannot be checked without DNA. In germline, CDR1 is DFQATT, CDR2 SNEGSKA (reference sequence). This CDR3 has 16 residues. The CDR3 sequence: CSARVLGSGHYNEQFF.

This sequence joins TRBV7-6 and TRBJ2-1; there is no DNA to check the TCRdb D call of TRBD2. Germline loops: CDR1 SGHVS, CDR2 FNYEAQ. This CDR3 has 16 amino acids. The CDR3 reads CASSLVGPSSYNEQFF.

V is TRBV7-2 and J is TRBJ2-1; TCRdb's D call of TRBD2 is untestable without DNA. Germline CDR1 reads SGHTA; CDR2 reads FQGNSA. CDR3 size: 16 residues. The CDR3 sequence is CASSSLLAGGPNEQFF.

The gene calls are TRBV10-3 and TRBJ1-1. Germline V CDR1 and CDR2: ENHRY, SYGVKD. This CDR3 region has 12 residues. The CDR3 is CAIRAGITEAFF.

The V call is TRBV2, the J call TRBJ1-5; TCRdb designates TRBD1, a call that cannot be tested without DNA. CDR3 length: 14 amino acids. In germline, CDR1 is SNHLY, CDR2 FYNNEI. CDR3 amino acids: CASSEDGGYQPQHF. Variable domain in full (rest from reference TRBV2 and TRBJ1-5): EPEVTQTPSHQVTQMGQEVILRCVPISNHLYFYWYRQILGQKVEFLVSFYNNEISEKSEIFDDQFSVERPDGSNFTLKIRSTKLEDSAMYFCASSEDGGYQPQHFGDGTRLSIL.

The rearrangement uses TRBV24-1 and TRBJ2-5; the D gene TCRdb calls, TRBD2, cannot be checked with no DNA. The CDR3 consists of 17 residues. Germline V gene lookup returns CDR1 KGHDR and CDR2 SFDVKD. The CDR3 reads CATSDEKTSGSSETQYF.

The rearrangement uses TRBV27 and TRBJ1-4. CDR3 length: 12 amino acids. Per germline, CDR1 MNHEY and CDR2 SMNVEV (reference sequence). The CDR3 loop reads CASSFIGEKLFF.

The chain joins TRBV7-8 to TRBJ2-1. The CDR3 is made up of 16 amino acids. Germline loops: CDR1 SGHVS, CDR2 FQNEAQ. CDR3 sequence reads: CASSLVSRDSYNEQFF.

The chain has TRBV20-1 and TRBJ2-1; no DNA is available, so the TRBD1 call from TCRdb remains unchecked. This CDR3 is built from 12 residues. Germline V CDR1 and CDR2: DFQATT, SNEGSKA (reference sequence). The CDR3 region is CSAPEGVDEQFF.

The V call is TRBV5-1, the J call TRBJ1-1. Germline CDR1 reads SGHRS; CDR2 reads YFSETQ. This CDR3 comprises 13 residues. This CDR3 is CASSLARFTEAFF.

This chain links TRBV24-1 with TRBJ2-7; the D call from TCRdb, TRBD1, cannot be confirmed without DNA. Germline CDR1 reads KGHDR; CDR2 reads SFDVKD. The CDR3 contains 14 residues. CDR3 loop: CATSDPPGAYEQYF.

The chain links TRBV11-2 to TRBJ2-1; as DNA is missing, the TRBD1 call by TCRdb cannot be tested. The germline CDR1 and CDR2 sequences are SGHAT and FQNNGV. CDR3 length: 15 amino acids. The CDR3 is CASSPPWARDNEQFF.

The V gene is TRBV7-9, the J gene TRBJ1-2; the TCRdb D gene call, TRBD1, has no DNA to confirm it. Germline CDR1 and CDR2: SEHNR and FQNEAQ (reference sequence). The CDR3 runs to 13 residues. CDR3 in amino acids: CASRQQENYGYTF.

The rearrangement joins TRBV29-1 to TRBJ2-7; TCRdb designates TRBD2, a call that cannot be tested without DNA. From germline, CDR1 is SQVTM and CDR2 ANQGSEA. The CDR3 is 13 amino acids. The CDR3 sequence is CSARTAGRYEQYF.

V and J are TRBV6-2 or TRBV6-3 and TRBJ2-1; as DNA is missing, the TRBD1 call by TCRdb cannot be tested. The germline gives CDR1 MNHEY, CDR2 SVGEGT. The CDR3 has 13 residues. The CDR3 reads CASSPDSDNEQFF.

The rearrangement links TRBV20-1 to TRBJ2-7. The CDR3 consists of 14 residues. CDR1 and CDR2 (germline): DFQATT, SNEGSKA (reference sequence). This CDR3 reads CSARKGNTAYEQYF.

The chain employs TRBV7-9 and TRBJ2-3; the D call of TRBD1 rests on TCRdb alone, since no DNA is present to check it. Germline V gene sequence: CDR1 SEHNR, CDR2 FQNEAQ (reference sequence). The CDR3 loop spans 12 amino acids. CDR3 in amino acids: CASLGTADTQYF.

The gene calls are TRBV7-6 and TRBJ2-1; the D call from TCRdb, TRBD1, cannot be confirmed without DNA. Germline CDR1 is SGHVS and CDR2 is FNYEAQ. This CDR3 spans 15 amino acids. CDR3 sequence: CASSRPGQGNNEQFF.

This sequence joins TRBV6-5 and TRBJ1-6. This CDR3 is built from 14 residues. Germline values: CDR1 MNHEY, CDR2 SVGAGI. The CDR3 sequence: CASSYSIPNSPLHF.

This chain joins TRBV6-2 or TRBV6-3 and TRBJ2-5; TCRdb's assignment of TRBD2 cannot be checked, as there is no DNA. The CDR3 runs 13 residues. Germline V gene sequence: CDR1 MNHEY, CDR2 SVGEGT. CDR3 in amino acids: CASQSAGLGTQYF.

The chain employs TRBV24-1 and TRBJ1-2. The CDR3 totals 13 residues. CDR1 is KGHDR and CDR2 is SFDVKD in the germline V gene. This CDR3 is CATSEGLIYGYTF.

The genes are TRBV27 and TRBJ2-4; without DNA, the TCRdb call of TRBD1 cannot be checked. Germline V gene data show CDR1 as MNHEY and CDR2 as SMNVEV (reference sequence). This CDR3 region has 14 residues. CDR3 protein: CASRLRGRGNIQYF.